Sequencing of this TCR beta chain was carried out in a study of blood T cells in healthy people across ages. This clonotype came up a few times. Its target is unknown. Every donor contributed around 10 milliliters of peripheral blood by blood draw. With a J-beta primer mix and a sample-barcoded 5' primer, a second PCR ran 7 to 11 cycles. Via MiXCR, TCRdb re-called the 5' RACE reads, giving one row per CDR3 protein. The sample lists some 710,000 distinct CDR3 sequences, approximately 22% occurring once. CDR3 length equals 16 residues. Trimming removed 3 bases from V and 6 bases from J; junction bases left unmatched: 9. Whole-study results and caveats: More naive CD4+ cells and higher diversity were found in long-lived than in aged donors. A strong correlation was seen between TCR beta diversity and naive T cell percentage.

The chain links TRBV12-3 or TRBV12-4 to TRBJ2-2; TRBD1 aligns across 8 bases. The TCR sequence derives from a man between 65 and 85 years old in good health. The specimen sequenced was blood. This CDR3 is CASSLRTGNRAGELFF. The CDR3 nucleotides are TGTGCCAGCAGTTTGCGGACAGGGAACCGGGCCGGGGAGCTGTTTTTT.